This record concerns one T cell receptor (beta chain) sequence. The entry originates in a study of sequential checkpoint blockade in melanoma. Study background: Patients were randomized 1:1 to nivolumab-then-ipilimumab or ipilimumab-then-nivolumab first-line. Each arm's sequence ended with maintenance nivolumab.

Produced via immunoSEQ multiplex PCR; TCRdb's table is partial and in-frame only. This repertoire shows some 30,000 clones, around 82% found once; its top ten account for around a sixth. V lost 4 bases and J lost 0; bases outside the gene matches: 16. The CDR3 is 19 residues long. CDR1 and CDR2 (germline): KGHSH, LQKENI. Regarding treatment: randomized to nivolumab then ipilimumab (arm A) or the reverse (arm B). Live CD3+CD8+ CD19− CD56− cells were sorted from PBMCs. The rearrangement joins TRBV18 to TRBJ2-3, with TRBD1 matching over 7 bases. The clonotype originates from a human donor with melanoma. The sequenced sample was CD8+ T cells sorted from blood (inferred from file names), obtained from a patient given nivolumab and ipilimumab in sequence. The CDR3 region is CASSLGQDRMLLSTDTQYF. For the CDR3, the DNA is TGTGCCAGCTCACTCGGACAGGATAGGATGCTCCTTAGCACAGATACGCAGTATTTT.